This TCR beta chain was recovered during a study of shared clonotypes between healthy human individuals. Study details: With ages of 18 to 49, the donors were two women and three men. Whole-study results and caveats: Lower generation probabilities were found for non-shared clonotypes than for those shared by all four donors.

The CDR3 sequence is 10 residues long. V was shortened by 5 bases and J by 9 bases, with 8 bases between the two germline ends. Per germline, CDR1 GTSNPN and CDR2 SVGIG (reference sequence). To note about this clone: Antigen unknown.

Deep level was the assay's run setting. Per the study methods: ImmunoSEQ output lacked quality scores and full-length reads, limiting matched filtering. Assay: immunoSEQ multiplex PCR; the TCRdb copy retains only in-frame clones and omits some. The V and J calls and clone size come from that table; D and trimming were worked out from the DNA. The sample comprises 850,000 to 1,100,000 clones, around three quarters of which are singletons, and almost 0.9% rests with the top ten. This rearrangement joins TRBV30 to TRBJ2-1, with D tentatively TRBD2 (6 bases). Material: memory CD4+ T cells from PBMCs. Subset meaning: CD45RA-negative fraction. The receptor was isolated from a man aged 18 to 30 in good health. Some clones in this sample may be carry-over from other donors' samples. CDR3 region: CAWGRGEQFF. As DNA, the CDR3 is TGTGCCTGGGGGCGGGGTGAGCAGTTCTTC.